This TCR beta chain was observed in a study of Ad26.COV2.S vaccination and SARS-CoV-2 variants. Study-wide context: Donor got 5x10^10 or 1x10^11 viral particles of Ad26.COV2.S.

Specified treatment: around 19 received Ad26.COV2.S at low or high dose, single or two shots; 5 received placebo; per-sample allocation not given. Samples analyzed were those drawn on day 63 after the first vaccine or placebo injection. Ad26 vector vaccine expressed Wuhan-strain SARS-CoV-2 spike. Findings of the study overall: Substantial breadth was reportedly displayed by spike-specific CD8+ and CD4+ T cell responses after vaccination.

V lost 0 bases to trimming and J lost 10 bases, with 13 bases between them. Germline V lookup: CDR1 MNHEY, CDR2 SVGAGI. The CDR3 is 15 residues long. The method was immunoSEQ multiplex PCR; TCRdb's version includes in-frame clones alone and lacks a portion of them. The sample comprises 300,000 to 350,000 clones, 88% of which are singletons, and around 6.6% rests with the top ten. Comments on this clone: Its antigen is as yet unknown.

This material consisted of peripheral blood, taken in a trial of Ad26.COV2.S vaccine versus placebo. The chain combines TRBV6-5 with TRBJ1-6; D possibly corresponds to TRBD1 (5 bases). This clonotype was sampled from a person between 18 and 65 years old who received the Ad26.COV2.S COVID-19 vaccine or a placebo. The CDR3 region has the DNA TGTGCCAGCAGTTACTCGCAGGGCAGCAAATCACCCCTCCACTTT. Amino acids: CASSYSQGSKSPLHF.